This T cell receptor beta chain appears in the sequencing data of a study of T cell changes during pregnancy in multiple sclerosis. Some clones are missing from TCRdb's copy, which holds only in-frame ones; the method was immunoSEQ multiplex PCR. This sample has some 71,000 clones, with about 91% found just once. The ends lost 1 base at V and 2 bases at J; junction bases unmatched: 4. The CDR3 totals 15 residues. Germline V gene data show CDR1 as LNHDA and CDR2 as SQIVND (reference sequence). This TCR was sampled from a female donor in good health, enrolled as a control in a pregnancy study. Sequences were derived from CD4+ T cells from peripheral blood mononuclear cells, sampled in the third trimester of pregnancy. V gene TRBV19 combines with J gene TRBJ2-7; 8 bases align to TRBD2. CDR3 in DNA: TGTGCCAGTAGTATAGGGGGAGCGGGGGCCTACGAGCAGTACTTC. The encoded protein is CASSIGGAGAYEQYF.